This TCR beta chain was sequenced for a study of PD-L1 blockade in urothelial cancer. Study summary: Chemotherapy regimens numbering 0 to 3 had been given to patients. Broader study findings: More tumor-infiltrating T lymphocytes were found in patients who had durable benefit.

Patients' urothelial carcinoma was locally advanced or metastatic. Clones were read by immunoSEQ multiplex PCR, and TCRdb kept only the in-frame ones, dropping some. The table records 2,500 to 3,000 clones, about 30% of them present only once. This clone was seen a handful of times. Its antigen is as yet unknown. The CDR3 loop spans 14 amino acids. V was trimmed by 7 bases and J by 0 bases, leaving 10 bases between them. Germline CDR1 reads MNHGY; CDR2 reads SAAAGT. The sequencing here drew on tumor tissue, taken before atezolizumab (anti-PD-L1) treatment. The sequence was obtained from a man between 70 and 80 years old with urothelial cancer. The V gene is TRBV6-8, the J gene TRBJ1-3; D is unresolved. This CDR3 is CASTQEFSGNTIYF. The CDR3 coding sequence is TGTGCCAGCACTCAGGAGTTCTCTGGAAACACCATATATTTT.